The TCR beta chain described here comes from a study of glioma-infiltrating T cells after dendritic cell vaccination. Assay: immunoSEQ multiplex PCR; the TCRdb copy retains only in-frame clones and omits some. The repertoire has 35,000 to 40,000 clones, around four fifths of them found once; the top ten carry 7.8%. The material sequenced was blood, taken before dendritic cell vaccination. The sequence was obtained from a human donor with glioblastoma.

The CDR3 protein is CASSPGDRDTNEQYF. The CDR3 DNA follows: TGTGCCAGCAGTCCCGGGGACAGGGATACCAACGAGCAGTACTTC. The chain links TRBV27 to TRBJ2-7, with 9 bases that match TRBD1. Germline values: CDR1 MNHEY, CDR2 SMNVEV (reference sequence). CDR3 length: 15 amino acids. J was trimmed by 5 bases and V by 5 bases; bases with no gene match: 10.